The source of this T cell receptor (beta chain) is a study of blood T cell repertoires in COVID-19. In the authors' workflow: Cell counts per sample came from amplifying reference gene primers. Some clones are missing from TCRdb's copy, which holds only in-frame ones; the method was immunoSEQ multiplex PCR. D and trimming come from the DNA, and the V and J calls and clone size come from that table. The profile shows some 250,000 clones, around 88% of them singletons. Cohort placement rested on clinical history that participants reported themselves. The sequenced material came from PBMCs or T cells enriched from blood (not recorded which). This receptor was obtained from a woman aged 40 to 55 with acute COVID-19.

CDR3 loop: CASSHEPQGVSYTF. DNA of the CDR3: TGTGCCAGCAGTCATGAGCCACAGGGGGTCAGCTACACCTTC. V usage is TRBV7-9 and J usage is TRBJ1-2, with TRBD1 identical over 8 bases. The CDR3 loop spans 14 amino acids. CDR1 is SEHNR and CDR2 is FQNEAQ in the germline V gene (reference sequence). Losses at the gene ends were 6 bases for V and 9 bases for J; bases not matched to a gene: 12.